This T cell receptor (beta chain) was sequenced in a study of blood T cell repertoires in COVID-19. Study at large: COVID-19 samples collected from the United States, Italy and Spain covered acute and convalescent phases. T cells, B-cell-depleted T cells, or PBMCs supplied cDNA or gDNA.

Original analysis: Estimation of nucleated cell counts was performed using reference gene primer amplification. Repertoires were generated with immunoSEQ multiplex PCR, while TCRdb's copy carries only in-frame clones and drops some. V and J calls and clone size are given by that table; D and trimming were obtained from the DNA. The sample records tens of thousands of clones, roughly 80% being singletons. CDR1 LNHNV and CDR2 YYDKDF come from the germline V gene (reference sequence). V gave up 0 bases and J gave up 5 bases; unmatched junction bases: 6. The CDR3 spans 16 residues. The sequenced sample consisted of peripheral blood. V is TRBV15 and J is TRBJ1-4, with TRBD1 identical over 7 bases. The source is a woman between 50 and 59 years old with active or convalescent COVID-19. The CDR3 DNA reads TGTGCCACCAGCAGAGATCCGGGACAGCGGAATGAAAAACTGTTTTTT. This gives the protein CATSRDPGQRNEKLFF.